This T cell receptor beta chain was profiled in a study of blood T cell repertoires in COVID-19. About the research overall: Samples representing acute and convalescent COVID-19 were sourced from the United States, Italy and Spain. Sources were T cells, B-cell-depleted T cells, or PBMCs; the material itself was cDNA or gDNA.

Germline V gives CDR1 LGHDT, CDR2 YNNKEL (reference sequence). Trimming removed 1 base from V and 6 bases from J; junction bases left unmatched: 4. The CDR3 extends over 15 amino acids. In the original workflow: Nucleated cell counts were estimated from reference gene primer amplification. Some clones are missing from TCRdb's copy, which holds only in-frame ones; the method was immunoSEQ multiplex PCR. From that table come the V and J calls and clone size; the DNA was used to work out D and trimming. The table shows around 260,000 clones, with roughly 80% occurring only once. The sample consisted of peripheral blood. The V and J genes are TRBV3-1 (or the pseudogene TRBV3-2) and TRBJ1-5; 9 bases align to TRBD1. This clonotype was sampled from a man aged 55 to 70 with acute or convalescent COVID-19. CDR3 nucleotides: TGTGCCAGCAGCCAAGGGACAGGGGAAAGTCAGCCCCAGCATTTT. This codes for CASSQGTGESQPQHF.